The next 27 T cell receptor beta chains were all read from a single sample in a study of blood T cells in healthy people across ages. Then a second PCR, running roughly 7 to 12 cycles, was carried out with a sample-barcoded 5' primer and a J-beta primer mix. A single record per CDR3 protein comes from TCRdb applying MiXCR to the 5' RACE reads. The sample yields 1 million or so distinct CDR3 sequences, around 25% seen once. In addition, the sample was reused for a study of T cells of mothers and their children.

Sample: blood. The origin of the receptors is a girl aged 2-10 years in good health.

The rearrangement links TRBV5-1 to TRBJ2-5, with a weak D call TRBD2 (6 bases). V lost 0 bases and J lost 4, with 16 bases in between. The CDR3 is 16 residues long. The germline CDR1 and CDR2 sequences are SGHRS and YFSETQ. The CDR3 DNA reads as TGCGCCAGCAGCTTGGGTGCCGCGGGGAGTACAGAGACCCAGTACTTC. Its protein is CASSLGAAGSTETQYF.

This rearrangement joins TRBV6-5 to TRBJ2-5; 10 nucleotides line up with TRBD1. Gene TRBJ2-1 matches the end of the DNA better, so the J call may be wrong. CDR1 MNHEY and CDR2 SVGAGI come from the germline V gene. The length of the CDR3 is 15 residues. Written as DNA, the CDR3 is TGTGCCAGCAGGGATCCCGGGACAGGGGACAATGAGCAGTTCTTC. This sequence encodes CASRDPGTGDNEQFF.

The chain joins TRBV7-9 to TRBJ2-5; D unclear. The V gene lost 1 base and the J gene lost 0 bases, with 18 bases spanning the gap. Germline CDR1 and CDR2: SEHNR and FQNEAQ (reference sequence). This CDR3 comprises 18 residues. The CDR3 DNA reads as TGTGCCAGCAGCTTAGTTCCCACGACGGACCTGTACCAAGAGACCCAGTACTTC. It specifies CASSLVPTTDLYQETQYF.

The chain couples TRBV27 to TRBJ1-5, with a tentative D call TRBD1 (6 bases). V was shortened by 6 bases and J by 2 bases, with 14 bases between the two germline ends. CDR1 and CDR2 (germline): MNHEY, SMNVEV (reference sequence). The CDR3 spans 15 residues. The chain's CDR3 is CASSRTVFGNQPQHF. The CDR3 region has the DNA TGTGCCAGCAGCCGGACAGTGTTTGGCAATCAGCCCCAGCATTTT.

In this sample, this clonotype turned up a few times. The chain links TRBV5-6 to TRBJ1-4; D possibly corresponds to TRBD1 (5 bases). The germline V and J ends were trimmed by 1 base and 7 bases, with 11 bases remaining between them. Germline V CDR1 and CDR2: SGHDT, YYEEEE. The CDR3 covers 14 residues. The CDR3 sequence: CASSLIKGTEKLFF. The CDR3 DNA follows: TGTGCCAGCAGCTTGATTAAAGGGACTGAAAAACTGTTTTTT.

The rearrangement joins TRBV10-3 to TRBJ1-1, with a weak D call TRBD1 (5 bases). The CDR3 is made up of 15 amino acids. CDR1 is ENHRY, CDR2 SYGVKD, per germline. The ends were cut back, 6 bases at V and 1 base at J, with 15 bases in the middle. Written as DNA, the CDR3 is TGTGCCATCAGGGTTCGAGACAGCTCGAACACTGAAGCTTTCTTT. It specifies CAIRVRDSSNTEAFF.

CDR3 in DNA: TGTGCCAGCAGCTTAGCTTCTAGGTACAGGGGGGAAGAGACCCAGTACTTC. Its translation: CASSLASRYRGEETQYF. This chain uses TRBV11-2 with TRBJ2-5; TRBD1 matches 8 bases. The trim removed 1 base at V and 3 bases at J, leaving 10 bases unmatched. This CDR3 comprises 17 residues. In germline, CDR1 is SGHAT, CDR2 FQNNGV.

This rearrangement joins TRBV5-6 to TRBJ2-2, with TRBD1 as a possible D gene (6 bases). Germline V gives CDR1 SGHDT, CDR2 YYEEEE. Trimming took off 1 base at V and 3 bases at J, with 10 bases between the two ends. The CDR3 is 15 residues long. This CDR3 is CASSLLRGYTGELFF. For the CDR3, the DNA is TGTGCCAGCAGCTTGCTCAGGGGTTACACCGGGGAGCTGTTTTTT.

A few counts support this clonotype. J is TRBJ2-7 and V is TRBV10-3; maybe TRBD1 (5 bases). Looked up from germline, CDR1 is ENHRY and CDR2 is SYGVKD. The CDR3 runs to 13 residues. Between the trimmed V and J ends, which lost 8 bases and 5 bases, there was a span of 16 bases. The CDR3 here is CAIQNGQGDEQYF. The CDR3 DNA follows: TGTGCCATCCAAAACGGTCAGGGTGACGAGCAGTACTTC.

The chain links TRBV20-1 to TRBJ2-7, with TRBD1 as a possible D gene (6 bases). CDR3 length: 14 residues. With 1 base removed from V and 3 bases from J, the gap between germline ends came to 13 bases. CDR1 and CDR2 from the germline V gene are DFQATT and SNEGSKA (reference sequence). The CDR3 DNA is TGCAGTGCTAGAGTACTAGGGGGTAGCTACGAGCAGTACTTC. Its translation is CSARVLGGSYEQYF.

The J gene is TRBJ2-7, the V gene TRBV12-3 or TRBV12-4, with D uncertain. The CDR3 runs 14 residues. V was cut by 2 bases and J by 3 bases, with 11 bases left in between. The CDR3 DNA sequence: TGTGCCAGCAGTTTATCTTCGCGGCTCTACGAGCAGTACTTC. Amino acid sequence: CASSLSSRLYEQYF.

V and J are TRBV7-2 and TRBJ2-5, with D possibly being TRBD2 (6 bases). Near its end, the DNA agrees better with TRBJ2-7, so the J call may be wrong. CDR3 size: 14 residues. Germline CDR1 reads SGHTA; CDR2 reads FQGNSA. CDR3 DNA: TGTGCCAGCAGCTTACGCGGGATCTCCTACGAGCAGTACTTC. Protein product: CASSLRGISYEQYF.

This clonotype has a handful of counts. This rearrangement joins TRBV12-3 or TRBV12-4 to TRBJ1-2, with unresolved D. V lost 3 bases and J 1 base, leaving 9 bases between the germline ends. This CDR3 spans 14 amino acids. CDR3 nucleotides: TGTGCCAGCAGTTTTAGAATCCGTAACTATGGCTACACCTTC. It translates to CASSFRIRNYGYTF.

This rearrangement joins TRBV5-1 to TRBJ2-4; possibly TRBD1 for D (5 bases). V gave up 0 bases and J gave up 1 base, with 11 bases separating them. Per the germline V gene, CDR1 is SGHRS and CDR2 is YFSETQ. This CDR3 has 16 amino acids. The CDR3 sequence: CASSLGGAQAKNIQYF. The CDR3 DNA reads TGCGCCAGCAGCTTGGGTGGGGCGCAGGCCAAAAACATTCAGTACTTC.

This clonotype has only a few counts. J is TRBJ2-1 and V is TRBV24-1, with a possible D match to TRBD1 (5 bases). This CDR3 region has 14 residues. The V end was cut by 9 bases, the J end by 4 bases, with 15 bases between. The germline gives CDR1 KGHDR, CDR2 SFDVKD. The CDR3 here is CATDQGDPYNEQFF. The CDR3 bases are TGTGCCACCGATCAAGGGGATCCGTACAATGAGCAGTTCTTC.

This clonotype appeared once. The chain joins TRBV27 to TRBJ2-2, with 8 bases aligning to TRBD1. The CDR3 runs 14 residues. After removal of 8 bases from V and 4 bases from J, the junction contained 6 bases not matched to a gene. Per the germline V gene, CDR1 is MNHEY and CDR2 is SMNVEV (reference sequence). DNA for the CDR3: TGTGCCAGCGCCCCAGGGGGCATCACCGGGGAGCTGTTTTTT. This codes for CASAPGGITGELFF.

This clonotype was seen only a few times. The rearrangement joins TRBV6-5 to TRBJ2-5, with 8 bases fitting TRBD2. The J call may be incorrect, as the DNA end agrees better with TRBJ2-1. The length of the CDR3 is 13 residues. Germline V gene sequence: CDR1 MNHEY, CDR2 SVGAGI. Here the CDR3 reads CASSSGGAYEQFF. Written as DNA, the CDR3 is TGTGCCAGCAGTTCCGGGGGGGCCTATGAGCAGTTCTTC.

The chain employs TRBV29-1 and TRBJ2-5, with D uncertain. CDR3 length: 12 amino acids. Germline assignment: CDR1 SQVTM and CDR2 ANQGSEA. V was pared by 4 bases and J by 3 bases, with 9 bases between. The CDR3 nucleotides are TGCAGCGTTGTCGGACCCAAAGAGACCCAGTACTTC. This codes for CSVVGPKETQYF.

In its sample, this clonotype was seen a few times. The genes are TRBV5-4 and TRBJ2-5, with no clear D. V was pared by 1 base and J by 2 bases, with 21 bases between. The V gene's germline CDR1 is SGHNT and CDR2 YYREEE (reference sequence). The CDR3 contains 18 residues. The CDR3: CASSLKIALGRTQETQYF. CDR3 coding DNA: TGTGCCAGCAGCTTGAAGATTGCCCTGGGCAGGACGCAAGAGACCCAGTACTTC.

J is TRBJ2-3 and V is TRBV4-3; possibly TRBD1 for D (6 bases). This CDR3 has 16 amino acids. Germline-derived CDR1 and CDR2 are LGHNA and YSLEER. Trimming took 1 base from V and 10 from J, leaving 21 bases between them. For the CDR3, the DNA is TGCGCCAGCAGCCAAGGACAGGTTGGGGGTGAAGGGGCGCAGTATTTT. Its protein is CASSQGQVGGEGAQYF.

The chain is built from TRBV20-1 and TRBJ2-3; D is ambiguous. The CDR3 has 14 residues. CDR1 is DFQATT, CDR2 SNEGSKA, per germline (reference sequence). Trimming took 0 bases from V and 4 from J, leaving 11 bases between them. The DNA of the CDR3 is TGCAGTGCTAGAGATTTCCAAACAGCAGATACGCAGTATTTT. This gives the protein CSARDFQTADTQYF.

This chain uses TRBV7-9 with TRBJ2-5; unclear D gene. Trimming cost V 5 bases and J 0 bases, with 16 bases left between them. Germline V lookup: CDR1 SEHNR, CDR2 FQNEAQ (reference sequence). CDR3 size: 16 residues. CDR3 DNA sequence: TGTGCCAGCAGCCCGTCGGTGTCCCAGGACCAAGAGACCCAGTACTTC. The encoded protein is CASSPSVSQDQETQYF.

On this clonotype itself: Relative to the germline gene, one junction end is altered; a read error may explain this. The chain is built from TRBV12-3 or TRBV12-4 and TRBJ1-1, with a tentative D call TRBD1 (5 bases). There are 14 residues in the CDR3. CDR3 in DNA: TGTGCCAGCAGTTTAGGGGGCAGATACACTGAAGTTTTCTTT. It translates to CASSLGGRYTEVFF.

This clonotype was picked up a small number of times. J is TRBJ2-7 and V is TRBV13, with 7 bases aligning to TRBD1. From germline, CDR1 is PRHDT and CDR2 FYEKMQ (reference sequence). The CDR3 is made up of 15 amino acids. J was trimmed by 3 bases and V by 3 bases; bases with no gene match: 8. Written as DNA, the CDR3 is TGTGCCAGCAGCTTGCAAGGACAGGCCGGCTACGAGCAGTACTTC. It specifies CASSLQGQAGYEQYF.

This clonotype was counted a few times. V gene TRBV2 combines with J gene TRBJ1-6, with a weak D call TRBD1 (5 bases). The germline CDR1 and CDR2 sequences are SNHLY and FYNNEI. Between the trimmed V and J ends, which lost 3 bases and 6 bases, there was a span of 12 bases. The CDR3 runs 15 residues. CDR3 sequence reads: CASSDGRGGNSPLHF. The DNA for the CDR3 is TGTGCCAGCAGTGACGGGAGGGGTGGTAATTCACCCCTCCACTTT.

This clonotype was recorded many times. The V gene is TRBV28, the J gene TRBJ2-4, with TRBD2 identical over 8 bases. CDR1 is MDHEN, CDR2 SYDVKM, per germline. The CDR3 consists of 17 residues. Trimming took 4 bases from V and 2 from J; bases not matched to a gene: 10. The CDR3 bases are TGTGCCAGCAGTTCCCCCGGGGGGGAGGTGACCAAAAACATTCAGTACTTC. Translating it yields CASSSPGGEVTKNIQYF.

In this sample, this clonotype turned up a few times. V and J are TRBV27 and TRBJ2-5; 11 nucleotides agree with TRBD2. TRBJ2-7 matches the DNA end more closely, so the J call is doubtful. The CDR3 totals 15 residues. Germline V CDR1 and CDR2: MNHEY, SMNVEV (reference sequence). The CDR3 nucleotides read TGTGCCAGCAGTTCCAGGACTAGCGGGCGCTACGAGCAGTACTTC. It is translated as CASSSRTSGRYEQYF.